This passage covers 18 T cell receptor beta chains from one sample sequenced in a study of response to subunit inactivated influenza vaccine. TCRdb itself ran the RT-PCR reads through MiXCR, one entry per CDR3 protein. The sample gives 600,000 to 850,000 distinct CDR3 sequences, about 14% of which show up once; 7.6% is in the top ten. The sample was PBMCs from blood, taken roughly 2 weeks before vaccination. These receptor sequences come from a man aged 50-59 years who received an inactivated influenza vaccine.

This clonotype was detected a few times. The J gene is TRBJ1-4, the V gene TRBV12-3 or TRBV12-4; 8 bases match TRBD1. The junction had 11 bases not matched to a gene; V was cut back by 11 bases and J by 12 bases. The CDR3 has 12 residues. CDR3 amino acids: CASGQGLEQLFF. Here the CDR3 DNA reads TGTGCCTCAGGACAGGGATTGGAGCAACTGTTTTTT.

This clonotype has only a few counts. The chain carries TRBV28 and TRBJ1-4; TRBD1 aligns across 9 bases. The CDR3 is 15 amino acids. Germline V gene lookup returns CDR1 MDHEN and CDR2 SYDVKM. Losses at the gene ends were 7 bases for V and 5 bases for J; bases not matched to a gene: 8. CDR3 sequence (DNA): TGTGCCAGCATTCCCCACGGGACAGGGAATGAAAAACTGTTTTTT. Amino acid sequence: CASIPHGTGNEKLFF.

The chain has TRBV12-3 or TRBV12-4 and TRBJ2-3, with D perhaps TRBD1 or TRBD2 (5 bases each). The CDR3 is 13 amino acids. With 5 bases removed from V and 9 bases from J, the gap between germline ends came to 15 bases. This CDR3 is CASSQTMGVTQYF. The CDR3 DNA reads TGTGCCAGCAGTCAGACTATGGGGGTGACGCAGTATTTT.

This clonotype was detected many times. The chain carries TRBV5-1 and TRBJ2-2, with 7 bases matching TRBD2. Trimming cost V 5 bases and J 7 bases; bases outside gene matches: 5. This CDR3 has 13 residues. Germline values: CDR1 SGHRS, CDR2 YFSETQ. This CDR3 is CASRERDGGELFF. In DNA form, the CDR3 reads TGCGCCAGCAGGGAGCGGGACGGCGGGGAGCTGTTTTTT.

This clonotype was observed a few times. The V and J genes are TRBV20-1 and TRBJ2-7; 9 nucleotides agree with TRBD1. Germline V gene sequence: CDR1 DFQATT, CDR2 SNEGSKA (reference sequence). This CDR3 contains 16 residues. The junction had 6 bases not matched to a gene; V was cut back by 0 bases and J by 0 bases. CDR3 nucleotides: TGCAGTGCTAGAGATTGGGACAGGGACCTCTCCTACGAGCAGTACTTC. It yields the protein CSARDWDRDLSYEQYF.

CDR3 protein: CATPITGRNTGELFF. The CDR3 DNA follows: TGTGCCACCCCTATCACCGGGAGGAACACCGGGGAGCTGTTTTTT. V usage is TRBV11-2 and J usage is TRBJ2-2, with a tentative D call TRBD2 (6 bases). The CDR3 is 15 residues long. CDR1 is SGHAT, CDR2 FQNNGV, per germline. V was shortened by 10 bases and J by 1 base, with 16 bases between the two germline ends.

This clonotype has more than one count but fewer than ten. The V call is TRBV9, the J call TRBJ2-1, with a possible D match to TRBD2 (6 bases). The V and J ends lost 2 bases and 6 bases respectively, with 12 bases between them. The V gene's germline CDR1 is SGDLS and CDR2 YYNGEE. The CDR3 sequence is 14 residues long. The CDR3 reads CASSVGPGVNEQFF. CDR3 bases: TGTGCCAGCAGCGTTGGACCGGGGGTCAATGAGCAGTTCTTC.

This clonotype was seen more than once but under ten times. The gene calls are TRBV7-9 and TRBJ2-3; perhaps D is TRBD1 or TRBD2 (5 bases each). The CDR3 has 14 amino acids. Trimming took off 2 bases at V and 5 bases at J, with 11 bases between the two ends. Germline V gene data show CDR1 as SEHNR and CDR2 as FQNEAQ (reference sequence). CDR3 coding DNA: TGTGCCAGCAGCTTATTCGGGGCACAAGATACGCAGTATTTT. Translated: CASSLFGAQDTQYF.

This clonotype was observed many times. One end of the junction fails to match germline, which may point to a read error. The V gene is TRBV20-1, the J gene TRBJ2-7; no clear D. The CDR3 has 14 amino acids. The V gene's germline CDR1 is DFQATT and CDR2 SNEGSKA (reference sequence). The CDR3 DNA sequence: TGCAGTGCAAGAGATCAGGCGACCCTCTACGAGCAGTACTTC. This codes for CSARDQATLYEQYF.

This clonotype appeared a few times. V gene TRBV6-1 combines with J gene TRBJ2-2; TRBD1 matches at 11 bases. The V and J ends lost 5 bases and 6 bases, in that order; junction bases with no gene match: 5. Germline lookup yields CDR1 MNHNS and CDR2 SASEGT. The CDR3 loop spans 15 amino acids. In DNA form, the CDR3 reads TGTGCCAGCAGTCCCGGACAGGGGGCAGCCGGGGAGCTGTTTTTT. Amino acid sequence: CASSPGQGAAGELFF.

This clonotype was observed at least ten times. DNA for the CDR3: TGTGCCAGCAGTTTAAGTCGGAACACTGAAGCTTTCTTT. Encoded protein: CASSLSRNTEAFF. V gene TRBV27 combines with J gene TRBJ1-1; D unresolved. Germline V gene sequence: CDR1 MNHEY, CDR2 SMNVEV (reference sequence). The CDR3 is 13 amino acids. V was clipped by 2 bases and J by 1 base, with 5 bases between them.

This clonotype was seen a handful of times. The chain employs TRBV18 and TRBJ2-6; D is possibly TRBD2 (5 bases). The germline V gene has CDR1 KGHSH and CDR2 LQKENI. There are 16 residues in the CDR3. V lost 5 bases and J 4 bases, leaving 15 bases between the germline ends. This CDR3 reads CASSNPTGNGANVLTF. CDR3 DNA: TGTGCCAGCTCAAACCCAACGGGGAACGGGGCCAACGTCCTGACTTTC. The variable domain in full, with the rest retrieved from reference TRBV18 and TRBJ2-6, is NAGVMQNPRHLVRRRGQEARLRCSPMKGHSHVYWYRQLPEEGLKFMVYLQKENIIDESGMPKERFSAEFPKEGPSILRIQQVVRGDSAAYFCASSNPTGNGANVLTFGAGSRLTVL.

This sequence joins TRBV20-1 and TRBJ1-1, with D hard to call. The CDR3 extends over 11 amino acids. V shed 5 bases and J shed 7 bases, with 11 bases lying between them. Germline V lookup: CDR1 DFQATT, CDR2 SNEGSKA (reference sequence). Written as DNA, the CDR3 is TGCAGTGCTCTTGGCGAGGGTGAAGCTTTCTTT. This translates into CSALGEGEAFF.

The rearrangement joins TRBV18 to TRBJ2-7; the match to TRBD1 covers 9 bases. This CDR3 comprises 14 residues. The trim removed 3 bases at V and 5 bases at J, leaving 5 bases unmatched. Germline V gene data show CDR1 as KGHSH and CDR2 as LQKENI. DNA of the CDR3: TGTGCCAGCTCACCCCGGGACAGGGCTGACGAGCAGTACTTC. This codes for CASSPRDRADEQYF.

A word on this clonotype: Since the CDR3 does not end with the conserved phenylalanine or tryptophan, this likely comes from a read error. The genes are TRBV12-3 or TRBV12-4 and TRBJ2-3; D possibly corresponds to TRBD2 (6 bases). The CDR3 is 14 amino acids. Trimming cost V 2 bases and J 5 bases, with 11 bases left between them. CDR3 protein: CASSLTTGGDTQYS. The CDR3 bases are TGTGCCAGCAGTTTAACGACCGGGGGAGATACGCAGTATTCT.

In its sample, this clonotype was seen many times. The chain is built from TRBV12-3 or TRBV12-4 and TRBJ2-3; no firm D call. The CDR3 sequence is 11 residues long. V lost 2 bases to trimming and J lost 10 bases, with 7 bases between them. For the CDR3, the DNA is TGTGCCAGCAGTTTAAAGGCGGCGCAGTATTTT. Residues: CASSLKAAQYF.

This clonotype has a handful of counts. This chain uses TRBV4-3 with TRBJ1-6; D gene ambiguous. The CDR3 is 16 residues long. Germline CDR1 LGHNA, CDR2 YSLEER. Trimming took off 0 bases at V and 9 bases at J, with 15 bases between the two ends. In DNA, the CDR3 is TGCGCCAGCAGCCAAGATCACAACTCGGGAGGTTCACCCCTCCACTTT. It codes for CASSQDHNSGGSPLHF.

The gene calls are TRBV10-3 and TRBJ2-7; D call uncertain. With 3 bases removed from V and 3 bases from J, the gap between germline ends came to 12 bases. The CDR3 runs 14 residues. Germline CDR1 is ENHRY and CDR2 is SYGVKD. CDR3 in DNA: TGTGCCATCAGTGACGTGAATTTCGGCTACGAGCAGTACTTC. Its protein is CAISDVNFGYEQYF.